This TCR beta chain was recorded in a study of blood T cell repertoires in COVID-19. Across the whole study: In each case, the material was cDNA or gDNA derived from T cells, B-cell-depleted T cells, or PBMCs.

Original analysis: For nucleated cells, counts were estimated from reference gene primer amplification. The data were produced by immunoSEQ multiplex PCR, yet TCRdb's version contains in-frame clones alone and is incomplete. The V and J calls and clone size were taken over from that table, and D and trimming were inferred from the DNA. The data show about 180,000 clones, 83% seen once. Germline CDR1 SGHNT, CDR2 YYREEE (reference sequence). This CDR3 region has 15 residues. With 4 bases clipped from V and 3 bases from J, the junction kept 6 bases outside the gene matches. The clonotype was recovered from a human donor in a cohort sampled during active COVID-19. Sequencing was done on a sample of peripheral blood. The rearrangement links TRBV5-4 to TRBJ2-7, with 11 positions matching TRBD1. The CDR3 region is CASSEGTGGIYEQYF. For the CDR3, the DNA is TGTGCCAGCAGCGAGGGGACAGGGGGTATCTACGAGCAGTACTTC.